The 27 T cell receptor beta chains below all came from one sample that was sequenced in a study of blood T cell repertoires in COVID-19. The table came from immunoSEQ multiplex PCR; TCRdb's copy has only in-frame clones and leaves some out. The sample consists of about 100,000 clones, around 88% of them appearing once. The sequenced material came from peripheral blood. The receptors stem from a man aged 80 or over with acute or convalescent COVID-19.

The chain carries TRBV9 and TRBJ2-1, with 14 nucleotides matching TRBD2. Trimming cost V 2 bases and J 9 bases; bases outside gene matches: 10. Germline lookup yields CDR1 SGDLS and CDR2 YYNGEE. The length of the CDR3 is 17 residues. Here the CDR3 DNA reads TGTGCCAGCAGCGTTCAGTTGGGACTAGCGGGAGACAGTGAGCAGTTCTTC. Translation gives CASSVQLGLAGDSEQFF.

The chain has TRBV29-1 and TRBJ1-2, with unresolved D. The CDR3 runs to 9 residues. CDR1 and CDR2 from the germline V gene are SQVTM and ANQGSEA. Trimming removed 6 bases at V and 7 bases at J, with 6 bases between. DNA of the CDR3: TGCAGCGTCTCCTCTGGCTACACCTTC. Amino acids: CSVSSGYTF. Variable domain in full (rest from reference TRBV29-1 and TRBJ1-2): SAVISQKPSRDICQRGTSLTIQCQVDSQVTMMFWYRQQPGQSLTLIATANQGSEATYESGFVIDKFPISRPNLTFSTLTVSNMSPEDSSIYLCSVSSGYTFGSGTRLTVV.

This clone was detected a few times. The chain couples TRBV19 to TRBJ2-7, with 8 bases matching TRBD2. V was pared by 6 bases and J by 3 bases, with 7 bases of the junction left unmatched. Germline CDR1 and CDR2: LNHDA and SQIVND (reference sequence). The CDR3 has 14 amino acids. CDR3 sequence (DNA): TGTGCCAGTAGCGGGGGGGCACCGTACTACGAGCAGTACTTC. Its protein product is CASSGGAPYYEQYF.

This sequence joins TRBV7-2 and TRBJ2-5; a weak D match, TRBD2 (5 bases). CDR1 is SGHTA and CDR2 is FQGNSA in the germline V gene. V lost 4 bases and J 7 bases, leaving 16 bases between the germline ends. The CDR3 is 14 amino acids. CDR3 sequence: CASSSPPGSGTQYF. CDR3 DNA: TGTGCCAGCAGCTCCCCCCCGGGATCAGGGACCCAGTACTTC.

The chain recombines TRBV19 with TRBJ1-2; D is possibly TRBD1 (6 bases). CDR1 LNHDA and CDR2 SQIVND come from the germline V gene (reference sequence). With 6 bases removed from V and 4 bases from J, the gap between germline ends came to 12 bases. The length of the CDR3 is 13 residues. CDR3: CASRRTGTYGYTF. The CDR3 nucleotides read TGTGCCAGTAGACGAACAGGGACCTATGGCTACACCTTC.

This clone was seen just once. CDR3 in DNA: TGTGCCAGCAGCTTAGCGGGCAGGGGAAGCACAGATACGCAGTATTTT. This translates into CASSLAGRGSTDTQYF. The chain links TRBV11-2 to TRBJ2-3; perhaps TRBD1 as D (6 bases). Germline-derived CDR1 and CDR2 are SGHAT and FQNNGV. CDR3 length: 16 residues. V was trimmed by 1 base and J by 0 bases, leaving 11 bases between them.

The rearrangement joins TRBV6-2 or TRBV6-3 to TRBJ1-3; D gene uncertain. Germline V gene sequence: CDR1 MNHEY, CDR2 SVGEGT. CDR3 length: 14 residues. V gave up 4 bases and J gave up 0 bases, with 7 bases separating them. The CDR3: CASSFRSSGNTIYF. CDR3 sequence (DNA): TGTGCCAGCAGTTTCCGCAGCTCTGGAAACACCATATATTTT.

The chain links TRBV5-6 to TRBJ2-3; 8 nucleotides agree with TRBD1. In germline, CDR1 is SGHDT, CDR2 YYEEEE. The J segment lost 10 bases and the V segment lost 0 bases, leaving 7 bases of the junction unmatched. The CDR3 loop spans 14 amino acids. The CDR3 reads CASSLERTGSAQYF. The CDR3 nucleotides are TGTGCCAGCAGCTTGGAACGGACAGGGTCGGCGCAGTATTTT.

The V call is TRBV11-2, the J call TRBJ2-7, with 10 bases aligning to TRBD2. Per the germline V gene, CDR1 is SGHAT and CDR2 is FQNNGV. V trimming: 3 bases; J trimming: 3 bases; junction bases outside the gene matches: 5. The CDR3 extends over 15 amino acids. CDR3 coding DNA: TGTGCCAGCAGCTTCCTAGCGGGAGATGTCTACGAGCAGTACTTC. Translated: CASSFLAGDVYEQYF.

This chain joins TRBV4-3 and TRBJ2-1; 7 bases match TRBD2. The germline gives CDR1 LGHNA, CDR2 YSLEER. The CDR3 loop spans 14 amino acids. V lost 5 bases to trimming and J lost 6 bases; unmatched junction nucleotides: 7. The CDR3 coding sequence is TGCGCCAGCAGCGCGGGACTAAGCCGCAATGAGCAGTTCTTC. Its protein product is CASSAGLSRNEQFF.

The chain's CDR3 is CASSSGTGVYGYTF. CDR3 in DNA: TGTGCCAGCAGTTCCGGGACAGGGGTCTATGGCTACACCTTC. The chain links TRBV28 to TRBJ1-2; TRBD1 matches at 10 bases. CDR1 and CDR2 from the germline V gene are MDHEN and SYDVKM. Germline trimming cut 4 bases from V and 4 bases from J; bases unmatched to any gene: 3. The CDR3 length is 14 residues.

The genes are TRBV6-2 or TRBV6-3 and TRBJ2-7, with a tentative D call TRBD2 (6 bases). Germline CDR1 is MNHEY and CDR2 is SVGEGT. This CDR3 is 16 amino acids long. Trimming shortened V by 0 bases and J by 4 bases, and 16 bases separated the two germline ends. The CDR3 loop is CASSYSDLEGLYEQYF. CDR3 nucleotide sequence: TGTGCCAGCAGTTACTCGGACTTGGAGGGCCTTTACGAGCAGTACTTC.

The J gene is TRBJ1-4, the V gene TRBV13; TRBD1 is a possible D gene (5 bases). The CDR3 is made up of 16 amino acids. Trimming cost V 2 bases and J 8 bases, with 18 bases left between them. Germline CDR1 and CDR2: PRHDT and FYEKMQ (reference sequence). CDR3 residues: CASSLRSWGVNEKLFF. For the CDR3, the DNA is TGTGCCAGCAGCTTACGATCCTGGGGGGTGAACGAAAAACTGTTTTTT.

The chain couples TRBV11-3 to TRBJ2-7, with 9 positions matching TRBD1. Germline lookup yields CDR1 SGHNT and CDR2 YENEEA. The CDR3 totals 15 residues. Losses at the gene ends were 5 bases for V and 4 bases for J; bases not matched to a gene: 9. CDR3 protein: CASSLWTGVEYEQYF. The DNA of the CDR3 is TGTGCCAGCAGCCTATGGACAGGGGTGGAATACGAGCAGTACTTC.

This chain joins TRBV9 and TRBJ2-2, with 11 bases aligning to TRBD1. Germline V gene lookup returns CDR1 SGDLS and CDR2 YYNGEE. This CDR3 contains 16 residues. Trimming cost V 5 bases and J 5 bases; bases outside gene matches: 8. For the CDR3, the DNA is TGTGCCAGCAGTACCGGGACAGGGGGGGAAACCGGGGAGCTGTTTTTT. It codes for CASSTGTGGETGELFF.

The rearrangement joins TRBV18 to TRBJ2-1, with 11 positions matching TRBD2. This CDR3 region has 15 residues. J lost 10 bases, V lost 4 bases, and 9 bases had no gene match. Germline-derived CDR1 and CDR2 are KGHSH and LQKENI. The CDR3 sequence: CASSRGLAGALEQFF. In DNA form, the CDR3 reads TGTGCCAGCTCACGCGGACTAGCGGGCGCCTTGGAGCAGTTCTTC.

This chain connects TRBV7-2 to TRBJ1-1; D perhaps matches TRBD1 (5 bases). This CDR3 region has 15 residues. The V end lost 4 bases, the J end lost 5 bases, and 17 bases lay between the germline ends. Germline CDR1 is SGHTA and CDR2 is FQGNSA. CDR3 region: CASSSGQGRGTEAFF. The CDR3 bases are TGTGCCAGCAGCTCCGGACAAGGGCGCGGTACTGAAGCTTTCTTT. Combining the CDR3 with reference TRBV7-2 and TRBJ1-1 gives the whole variable domain GAGVSQSPSNKVTEKGKDVELRCDPISGHTALYWYRQSLGQGLEFLIYFQGNSAPDKSGLPSDRFSAERTGGSVSTLTIQRTQQEDSAVYLCASSSGQGRGTEAFFGQGTRLTVV.

This chain uses TRBV6-1 with TRBJ2-7; 11 nucleotides line up with TRBD1. Germline V CDR1 and CDR2: MNHNS, SASEGT. The length of the CDR3 is 15 residues. With 3 bases clipped from V and 5 bases from J, the junction kept 6 bases outside the gene matches. The DNA for the CDR3 is TGTGCCAGCAGTGACCCGGACAGGGGGCTGGACGAGCAGTACTTC. It codes for CASSDPDRGLDEQYF.

This clone occurred a few times. This chain links TRBV15 with TRBJ1-2; 7 bases fit TRBD1. Germline trimming cut 3 bases from V and 4 bases from J; bases unmatched to any gene: 8. The CDR3 loop spans 15 amino acids. The germline V gene has CDR1 LNHNV and CDR2 YYDKDF (reference sequence). The CDR3 loop reads CATSSLQGQSYGYTF. The CDR3 nucleotides are TGTGCCACCAGCAGTCTTCAGGGACAGTCCTATGGCTACACCTTC.

The rearrangement uses TRBV25-1 and TRBJ1-2; 7 bases are shared with TRBD1. Germline V gene sequence: CDR1 MGHDK, CDR2 SYGVNS. The V gene end was trimmed by 4 bases and the J gene end by 7 bases; junction bases not matched to a gene: 3. The CDR3 loop spans 12 amino acids. The CDR3 DNA sequence: TGTGCCAGCAGTGCCACAGGGGTTGGCTACACCTTC. This translates into CASSATGVGYTF.

The genes are TRBV7-2 and TRBJ2-7, with D perhaps TRBD2 (6 bases). This CDR3 region has 13 residues. V lost 5 bases to trimming and J lost 7 bases, with 15 bases between them. Germline V gives CDR1 SGHTA, CDR2 FQGNSA. The CDR3 is CASSPGGPGEQYF. The CDR3 nucleotides read TGTGCCAGCAGCCCAGGAGGGCCGGGGGAGCAGTACTTC.

The chain is built from TRBV6-1 and TRBJ1-2; TRBD1 agrees at 7 bases. The CDR3 is 15 residues long. Trimming removed 0 bases from V and 3 bases from J; junction bases left unmatched: 4. Germline V gene lookup returns CDR1 MNHNS and CDR2 SASEGT. As DNA, the CDR3 is TGTGCCAGCAGTGAAGCGCCAGGGGGTTACTATGGCTACACCTTC. Translation: CASSEAPGGYYGYTF.

This chain links TRBV7-8 with TRBJ2-1; TRBD2 matches 12 bases. Trimming cost V 6 bases and J 12 bases; bases outside gene matches: 12. The length of the CDR3 is 15 residues. Germline CDR1 SGHVS, CDR2 FQNEAQ. CDR3 in amino acids: CASRLGTSGLPGQFF. The CDR3 coding sequence is TGTGCCAGCAGACTCGGGACTAGCGGGCTCCCCGGGCAGTTCTTC.

Here the CDR3 DNA reads TGTGCCATCAGCCAGACTAGCGGTTCGAACACCGGGGAGCTGTTTTTT. The encoded protein is CAISQTSGSNTGELFF. The chain carries TRBV10-3 and TRBJ2-2; 9 bases are a match to TRBD2. J was trimmed by 0 bases and V by 6 bases; bases with no gene match: 5. Germline V lookup: CDR1 ENHRY, CDR2 SYGVKD. The CDR3 spans 16 residues.

The gene calls are TRBV11-3 and TRBJ2-7; D gene uncertain. V was shortened by 5 bases and J by 6 bases, with 14 bases between the two germline ends. This CDR3 is built from 13 residues. The V gene's germline CDR1 is SGHNT and CDR2 YENEEA. The CDR3 sequence is CASSIYSYTEQYF. The CDR3 nucleotides read TGTGCCAGCAGCATCTACTCTTATACCGAGCAGTACTTC.

V is TRBV13 and J is TRBJ2-1, with TRBD2 as a possible D gene (6 bases). With 5 bases removed from V and 5 bases from J, the gap between germline ends came to 13 bases. CDR1 PRHDT and CDR2 FYEKMQ come from the germline V gene (reference sequence). The CDR3 runs to 14 residues. The CDR3 loop reads CASSPEGPNNEQFF. The CDR3 DNA sequence: TGTGCCAGCAGCCCGGAGGGACCCAACAATGAGCAGTTCTTC.

The chain uses TRBV10-3 and TRBJ2-2; tentatively, D is TRBD2 (6 bases). Germline values: CDR1 ENHRY, CDR2 SYGVKD. The length of the CDR3 is 14 residues. V dropped 8 bases and J dropped 2 bases, with 12 bases sitting between them. The CDR3 protein is CAIGGTRNTGELFF. The CDR3 bases are TGTGCCATCGGCGGGACTCGCAACACCGGGGAGCTGTTTTTT.